This is a list of T cell receptor beta chains from one sample in a study of human T cells and chemical hapten exposure. TCRdb reanalysed the RACE reads using MiXCR and keeps one entry per CDR3 protein. Among 210,000 or so distinct CDR3 sequences listed, approximately 24% were seen once. The sample in question was whole blood, obtained in connection with sensitization to the hapten diphenylcyclopropenone (DPC). These receptors were obtained from a woman in her 40s with alopecia areata. Some clones in this sample may be carry-over from other donors' samples. The CDR3 runs from the conserved cysteine through the conserved F or W. D genes are given only for firm matches. Part of the rows lack a size; the others show once, few, many or a class for expanded clones.

size	V	length	D	J	DNA	CDR3
-	TRBV7-9	12	-	TRBJ2-5	TGTGCCAGCAGCCCAGTTGAAGAGACCCAGTACTTC	CASSPVEETQYF
-	TRBV6-6	13	-	TRBJ2-1	TGTGCCAGCAGTTCGGGAGTCTACAATGAGCAGTTCTTC	CASSSGVYNEQFF
few	TRBV6-5	15	TRBD2	TRBJ2-7	TGTGCCAGCAGTTACTTCCCCGGGAGGACCTACGAGCAGTACTTC	CASSYFPGRTYEQYF
-	TRBV29-1	13	-	TRBJ2-1	TGCAGCGTTGAACACGGGGGATACAATGAGCAGTTCTTC	CSVEHGGYNEQFF
many	TRBV7-9	14	-	TRBJ1-3	TGTGCCAGCAGCTTTTGGGGGACTGGAAACACCATATATTTT	CASSFWGTGNTIYF
-	TRBV2	14	-	TRBJ2-7	TGTGCCAGCCAATGGGGATTCGCAGGGGACGAGCAGTACTTC	CASQWGFAGDEQYF
few	TRBV4-1	17	-	TRBJ1-3	TGCGCCAGCAGCCAAGGAGGAGCCGCAGGGGCTGGAAACACCATATATTTT	CASSQGGAAGAGNTIYF
-	TRBV7-2	15	-	TRBJ2-7	TGTGCCAGCAGCCCCTTGACTACCCTTGGTCGGGAGCAGTACTTC	CASSPLTTLGREQYF
once	TRBV20-1	14	-	TRBJ2-3	TGCAGTGCGGTCGGCGGTTCGTGCACAGATACGCAGTATTTT	CSAVGGSCTDTQYF
-	TRBV21-1	17	-	TRBJ2-7	TGTGCCAGCAGCGCTAGCCCCGGGACTGACAAATCCTACGAGCAGTACTTC	CASSASPGTDKSYEQYF
few	TRBV28	12	TRBD1	TRBJ1-2	TGTGCCAGCAGTTTCAGGGGGAATGGCTACACCTTC	CASSFRGNGYTF
few	TRBV4-1	15	-	TRBJ1-2	TGCGCCAGCAGCCAACCTTGGACAGAGCTCTATGGCTACACCTTC	CASSQPWTELYGYTF
-	TRBV4-2	15	-	TRBJ1-1	TGTGCCAGCAGCCTGACCCGGGACTTAAACACTGAAGCTTTCTTT	CASSLTRDLNTEAFF
few	TRBV7-2	13	-	TRBJ2-3	TGTGCCAGCAGCTTAGGTCCAGGAAAGACGCAGTATTTT	CASSLGPGKTQYF
few	TRBV5-6	12	TRBD1	TRBJ1-2	TGTGCCAGCAGTCCAGGGGGTGATGGCTACACCTTC	CASSPGGDGYTF
-	TRBV25-1	17	TRBD2	TRBJ2-3	TGTGCCAGCAGTGCCTATGGGCTAGCGGGAGTCGCAGATACGCAGTATTTT	CASSAYGLAGVADTQYF
-	TRBV7-8	14	TRBD1	TRBJ1-4	TGTGCCAGCGTCCTGGGACAGGGTTTTGAAAAACTGTTTTTT	CASVLGQGFEKLFF
-	TRBV9	13	-	TRBJ2-1	TGTGCCAGCAGCGTCCTAGCGTCCTATGAGCAGTTCTTC	CASSVLASYEQFF
-	TRBV2	14	TRBD2	TRBJ2-4	TGTGCCAGCACTAGACTAGCGGCAAGAAACATTCAGTACTTC	CASTRLAARNIQYF
few	TRBV25-1	15	TRBD2	TRBJ2-7	TGTGCCAGCAGGAGGGGGGGGACTAGCAGGAACGAGCAGTACTTC	CASRRGGTSRNEQYF
-	TRBV7-9	15	TRBD2	TRBJ2-1	TGTGCCAGCAGCCGACTAGCGGGAGGATACAATGAGCAGTTCTTC	CASSRLAGGYNEQFF
few	TRBV4-3	16	TRBD2	TRBJ2-3	TGCGCCAGCAGCCAAGCGGCGGGACTAGCCACAGATACGCAGTATTTT	CASSQAAGLATDTQYF
few	TRBV7-2	13	-	TRBJ2-7	TGTGCCAGCAGCTCTCGGACCTCCTACGAGCAGTACTTC	CASSSRTSYEQYF
-	TRBV10-2	13	-	TRBJ2-7	TGCGCCAGCAGTGGATCCCAGGGGGGCGAGCAGTACTTC	CASSGSQGGEQYF
few	TRBV6-6	15	TRBD1	TRBJ1-2	TGTGCCAGCAGTTACTCGACAGGGGGTCAATATGGCTACACCTTC	CASSYSTGGQYGYTF
-	TRBV25-1	14	-	TRBJ2-3	TGTGCCAGCAGTGTATTGAGGGAGAGAGATACGCAGTATTTT	CASSVLRERDTQYF
many	TRBV4-1	12	-	TRBJ2-7	TGCGCCAGCAGCCAAGAAGTAGGCGAGCAGTACTTC	CASSQEVGEQYF
-	TRBV20-1	14	TRBD1	TRBJ1-2	TGCAGTGCTCTAAAACAGGGGACGAACTATGGCTACACCTTC	CSALKQGTNYGYTF
-	TRBV11-2	11	-	TRBJ2-5	TGTGCCAGCATGGCCGAGGAGACCCAGTACTTC	CASMAEETQYF